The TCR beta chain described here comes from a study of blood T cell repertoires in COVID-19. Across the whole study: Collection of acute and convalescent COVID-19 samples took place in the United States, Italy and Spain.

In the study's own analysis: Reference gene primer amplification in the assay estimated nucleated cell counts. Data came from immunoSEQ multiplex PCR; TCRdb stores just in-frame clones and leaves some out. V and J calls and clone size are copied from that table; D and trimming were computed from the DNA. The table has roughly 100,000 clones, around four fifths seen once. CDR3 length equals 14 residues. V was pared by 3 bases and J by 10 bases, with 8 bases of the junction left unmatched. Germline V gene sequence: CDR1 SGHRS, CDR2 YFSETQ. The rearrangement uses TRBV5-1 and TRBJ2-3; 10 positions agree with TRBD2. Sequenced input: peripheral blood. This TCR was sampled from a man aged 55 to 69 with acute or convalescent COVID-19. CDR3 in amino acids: CASSSARTSGSQYF. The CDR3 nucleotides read TGCGCCAGCAGCTCGGCCAGGACTAGCGGTTCGCAGTATTTT.